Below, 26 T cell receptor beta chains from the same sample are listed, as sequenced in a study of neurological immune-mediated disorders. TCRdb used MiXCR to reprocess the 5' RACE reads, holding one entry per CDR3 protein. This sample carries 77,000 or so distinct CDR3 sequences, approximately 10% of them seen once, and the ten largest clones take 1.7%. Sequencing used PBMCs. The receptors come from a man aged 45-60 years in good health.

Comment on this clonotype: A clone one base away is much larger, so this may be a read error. The CDR3 DNA sequence: TGTGCCAGAAGTGAAAGGCGGACAGGGGCCGTCACCCTCCACTTT. Amino acids: CARSERRTGAVTLHF. The chain combines TRBV6-1 with TRBJ1-6, with 9 bases lining up with TRBD1. The CDR3 sequence is 15 residues long. CDR1 is MNHNS, CDR2 SASEGT, per germline.

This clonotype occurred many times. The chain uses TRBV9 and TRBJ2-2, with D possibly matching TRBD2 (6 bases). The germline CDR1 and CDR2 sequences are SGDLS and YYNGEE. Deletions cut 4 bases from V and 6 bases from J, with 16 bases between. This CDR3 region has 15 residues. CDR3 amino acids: CASSPMLGGAGELFF. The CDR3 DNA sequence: TGTGCCAGCAGCCCCATGCTCGGGGGTGCCGGGGAGCTGTTTTTT.

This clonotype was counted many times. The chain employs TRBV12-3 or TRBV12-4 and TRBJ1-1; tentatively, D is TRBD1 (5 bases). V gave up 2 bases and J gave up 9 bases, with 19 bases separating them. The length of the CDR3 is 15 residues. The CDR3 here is CASSLSGPIRRKAFF. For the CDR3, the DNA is TGTGCCAGCAGTTTATCGGGGCCCATTAGGCGTAAAGCTTTCTTT.

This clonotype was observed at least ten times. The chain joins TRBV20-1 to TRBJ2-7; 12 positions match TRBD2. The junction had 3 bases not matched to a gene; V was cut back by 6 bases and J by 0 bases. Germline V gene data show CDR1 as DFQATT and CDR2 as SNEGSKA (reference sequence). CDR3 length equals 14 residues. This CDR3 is CSAPTSGGSYEQYF. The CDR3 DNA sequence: TGCAGTGCCCCGACTAGCGGGGGCTCCTACGAGCAGTACTTC.

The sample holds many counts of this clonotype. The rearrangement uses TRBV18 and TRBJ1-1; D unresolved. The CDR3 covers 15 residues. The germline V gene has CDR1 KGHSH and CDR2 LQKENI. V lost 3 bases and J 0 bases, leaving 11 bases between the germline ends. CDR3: CASSPPQPLNTEAFF. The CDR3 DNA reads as TGTGCCAGCTCACCGCCCCAGCCTTTGAACACTGAAGCTTTCTTT.

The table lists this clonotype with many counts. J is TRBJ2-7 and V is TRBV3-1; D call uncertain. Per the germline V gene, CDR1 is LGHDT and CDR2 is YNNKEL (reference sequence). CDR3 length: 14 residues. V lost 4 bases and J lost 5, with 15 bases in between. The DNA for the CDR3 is TGTGCCAGCAGCCCCCAAAGGGAAGTGGACGAGCAGTACTTC. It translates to CASSPQREVDEQYF.

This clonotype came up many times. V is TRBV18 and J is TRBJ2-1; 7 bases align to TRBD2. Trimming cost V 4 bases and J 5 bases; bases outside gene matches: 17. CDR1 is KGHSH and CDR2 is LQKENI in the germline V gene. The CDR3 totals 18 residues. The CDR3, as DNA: TGTGCCAGCTCACTTGGGCGCGGGGGTCTCCAGGGCGACAATGAGCAGTTCTTC. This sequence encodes CASSLGRGGLQGDNEQFF.

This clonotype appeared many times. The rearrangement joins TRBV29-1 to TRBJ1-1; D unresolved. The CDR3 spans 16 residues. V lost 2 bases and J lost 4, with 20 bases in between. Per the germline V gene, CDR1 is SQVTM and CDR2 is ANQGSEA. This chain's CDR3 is CSVEIPRAARGTEAFF. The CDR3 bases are TGCAGCGTTGAAATCCCACGGGCGGCCCGGGGCACTGAAGCTTTCTTT.

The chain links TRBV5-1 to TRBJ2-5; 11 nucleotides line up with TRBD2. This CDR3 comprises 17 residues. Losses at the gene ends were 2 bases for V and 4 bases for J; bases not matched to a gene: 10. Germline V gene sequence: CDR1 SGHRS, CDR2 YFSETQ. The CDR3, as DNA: TGCGCCAGCAGCTTCCCTAGCGGGAGGCTTCATGGAGAGACCCAGTACTTC. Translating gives CASSFPSGRLHGETQYF.

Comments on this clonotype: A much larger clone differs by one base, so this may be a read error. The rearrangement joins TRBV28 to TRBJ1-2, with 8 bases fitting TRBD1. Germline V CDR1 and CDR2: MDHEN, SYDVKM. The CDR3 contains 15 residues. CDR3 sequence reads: CTSSLRTGNWGGYTF. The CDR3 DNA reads TGTACCAGCAGCCTCCGGACAGGGAACTGGGGAGGCTACACCTTC.

CDR3 residues: CASSPRGGSGGELFF. CDR3 DNA: TGTGCCAGCAGCCCCAGGGGCGGGAGTGGCGGGGAGCTGTTTTTT. The rearrangement uses TRBV7-2 and TRBJ2-2; tentatively, D is TRBD2 (7 bases). The CDR3 is made up of 15 amino acids. Trimming shortened V by 5 bases and J by 7 bases, and 17 bases separated the two germline ends. CDR1 and CDR2 (germline): SGHTA, FQGNSA.

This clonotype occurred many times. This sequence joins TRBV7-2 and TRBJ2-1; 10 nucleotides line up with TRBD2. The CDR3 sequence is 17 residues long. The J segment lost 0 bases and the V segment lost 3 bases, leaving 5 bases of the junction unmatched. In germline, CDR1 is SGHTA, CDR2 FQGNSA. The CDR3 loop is CASSFLSSGGSYNEQFF. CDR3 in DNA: TGTGCCAGCAGCTTCCTATCTAGCGGGGGCTCCTACAATGAGCAGTTCTTC.

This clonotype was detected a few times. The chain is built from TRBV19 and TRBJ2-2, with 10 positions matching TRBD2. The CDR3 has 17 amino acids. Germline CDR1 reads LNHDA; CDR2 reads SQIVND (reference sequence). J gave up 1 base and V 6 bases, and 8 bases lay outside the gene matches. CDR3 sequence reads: CASRRNSGGQNTGELFF. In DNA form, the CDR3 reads TGTGCCAGTAGGAGGAATAGCGGGGGGCAGAACACCGGGGAGCTGTTTTTT.

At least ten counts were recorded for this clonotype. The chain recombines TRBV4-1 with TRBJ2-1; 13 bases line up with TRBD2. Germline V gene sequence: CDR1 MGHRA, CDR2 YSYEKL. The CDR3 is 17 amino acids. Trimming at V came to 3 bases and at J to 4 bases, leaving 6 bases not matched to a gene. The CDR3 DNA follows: TGCGCCAGCAGCCAGTTTAAGGGACTAGCGGGATACAATGAGCAGTTCTTC. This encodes CASSQFKGLAGYNEQFF.

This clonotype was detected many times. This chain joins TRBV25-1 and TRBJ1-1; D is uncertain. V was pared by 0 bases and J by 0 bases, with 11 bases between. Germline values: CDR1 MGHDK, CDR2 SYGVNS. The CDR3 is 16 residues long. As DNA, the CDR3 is TGTGCCAGCAGTGAATACGGTAGCGTAATGAACACTGAAGCTTTCTTT. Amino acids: CASSEYGSVMNTEAFF.

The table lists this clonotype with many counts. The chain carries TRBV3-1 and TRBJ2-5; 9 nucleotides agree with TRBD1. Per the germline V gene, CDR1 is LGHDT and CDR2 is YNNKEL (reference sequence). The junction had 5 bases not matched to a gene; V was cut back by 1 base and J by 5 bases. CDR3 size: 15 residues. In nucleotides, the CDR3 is TGTGCCAGCAGCCAAGTCCGACAGGGGGGGGAGACCCAGTACTTC. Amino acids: CASSQVRQGGETQYF.

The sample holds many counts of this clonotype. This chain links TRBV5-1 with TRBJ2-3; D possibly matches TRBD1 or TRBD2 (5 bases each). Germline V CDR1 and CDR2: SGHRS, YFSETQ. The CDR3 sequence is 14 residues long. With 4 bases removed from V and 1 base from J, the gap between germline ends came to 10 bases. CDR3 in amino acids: CASSRDQGTDTQYF. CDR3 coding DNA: TGCGCCAGCAGCCGGGACCAAGGCACAGATACGCAGTATTTT.

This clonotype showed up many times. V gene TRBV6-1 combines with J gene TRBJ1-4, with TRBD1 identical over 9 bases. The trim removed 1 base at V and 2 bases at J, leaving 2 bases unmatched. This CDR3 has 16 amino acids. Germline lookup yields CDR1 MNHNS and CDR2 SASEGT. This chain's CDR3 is CASSEVGTGTNEKLFF. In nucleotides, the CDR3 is TGTGCCAGCAGTGAAGTGGGGACAGGGACTAATGAAAAACTGTTTTTT.

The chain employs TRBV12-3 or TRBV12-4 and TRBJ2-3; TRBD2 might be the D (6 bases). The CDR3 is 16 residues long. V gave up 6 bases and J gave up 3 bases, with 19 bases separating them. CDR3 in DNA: TGTGCCAGCAGCTCGGAGGTGAGCGGGTGGACAGATACGCAGTATTTT. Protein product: CASSSEVSGWTDTQYF.

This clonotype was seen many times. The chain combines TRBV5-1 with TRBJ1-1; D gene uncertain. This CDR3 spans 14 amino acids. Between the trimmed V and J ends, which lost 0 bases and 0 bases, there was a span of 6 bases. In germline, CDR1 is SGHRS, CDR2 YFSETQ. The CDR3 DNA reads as TGCGCCAGCAGCTTGGCCCCCATGAACACTGAAGCTTTCTTT. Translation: CASSLAPMNTEAFF.

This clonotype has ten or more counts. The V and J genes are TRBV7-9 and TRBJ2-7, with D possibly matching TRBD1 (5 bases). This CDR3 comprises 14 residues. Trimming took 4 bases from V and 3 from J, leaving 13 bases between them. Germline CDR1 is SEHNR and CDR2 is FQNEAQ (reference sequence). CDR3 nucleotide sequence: TGTGCCAGCAGCTCCCACCAGGGAAGCTACGAGCAGTACTTC. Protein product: CASSSHQGSYEQYF.

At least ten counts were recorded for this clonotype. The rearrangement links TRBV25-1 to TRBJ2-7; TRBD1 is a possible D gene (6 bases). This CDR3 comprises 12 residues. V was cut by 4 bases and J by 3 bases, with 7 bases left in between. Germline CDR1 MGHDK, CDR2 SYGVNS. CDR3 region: CASSGDNYEQYF. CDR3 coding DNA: TGTGCCAGCAGTGGGGACAACTACGAGCAGTACTTC.

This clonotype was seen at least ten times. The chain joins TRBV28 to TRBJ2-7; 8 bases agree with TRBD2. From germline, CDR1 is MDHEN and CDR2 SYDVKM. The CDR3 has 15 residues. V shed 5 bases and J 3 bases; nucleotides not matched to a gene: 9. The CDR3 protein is CASSRAGTRLYEQYF. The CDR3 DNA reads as TGTGCCAGCAGTCGGGCGGGGACTAGACTCTACGAGCAGTACTTC.

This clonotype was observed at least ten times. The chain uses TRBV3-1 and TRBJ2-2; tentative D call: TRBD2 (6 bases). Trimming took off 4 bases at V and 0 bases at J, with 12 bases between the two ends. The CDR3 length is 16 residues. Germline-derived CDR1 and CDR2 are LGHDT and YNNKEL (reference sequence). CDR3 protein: CASSRPGGTNTGELFF. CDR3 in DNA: TGTGCCAGCAGCCGCCCCGGGGGAACGAACACCGGGGAGCTGTTTTTT.

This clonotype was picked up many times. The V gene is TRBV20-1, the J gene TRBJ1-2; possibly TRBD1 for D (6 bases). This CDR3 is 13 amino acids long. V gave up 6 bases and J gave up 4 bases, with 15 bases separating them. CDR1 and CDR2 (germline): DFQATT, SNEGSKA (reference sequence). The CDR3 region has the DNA TGCAGTGCATCCGGGGGGGCGACCTATGGCTACACCTTC. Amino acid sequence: CSASGGATYGYTF.

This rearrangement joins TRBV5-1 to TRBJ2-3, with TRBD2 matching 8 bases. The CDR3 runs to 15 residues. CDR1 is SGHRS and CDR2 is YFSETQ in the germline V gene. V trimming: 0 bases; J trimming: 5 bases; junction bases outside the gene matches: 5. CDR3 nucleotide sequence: TGCGCCAGCAGCTTGGCGGGGAGCGGGAGAGATACGCAGTATTTT. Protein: CASSLAGSGRDTQYF.